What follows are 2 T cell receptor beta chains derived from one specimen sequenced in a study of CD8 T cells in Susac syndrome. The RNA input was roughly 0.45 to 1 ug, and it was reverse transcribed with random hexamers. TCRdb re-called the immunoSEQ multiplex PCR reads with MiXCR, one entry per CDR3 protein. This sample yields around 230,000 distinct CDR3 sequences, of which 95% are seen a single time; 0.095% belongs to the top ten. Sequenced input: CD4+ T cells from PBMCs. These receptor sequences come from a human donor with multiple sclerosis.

Here the CDR3 reads CASSFYRGRAGEKLFF. CDR3 DNA sequence: TGTGCCAGCAGCTTTTACCGAGGCAGGGCTGGTGAAAAACTGTTTTTT. J is TRBJ1-4 and V is TRBV13; D is perhaps TRBD1 (5 bases). The germline V and J ends were trimmed by 3 bases and 7 bases, with 18 bases remaining between them. CDR1 and CDR2 (germline): PRHDT, FYEKMQ (reference sequence). The CDR3 runs 16 residues.

CDR3 amino acids: CASSLTTGTTVSYEQYF. For the CDR3, the DNA is TGCGCCAGCAGCTTGACCACCGGGACCACGGTCTCCTACGAGCAGTACTTC. The chain joins TRBV5-1 to TRBJ2-7, with D perhaps given as TRBD1 or TRBD2 (5 bases each). The CDR3 sequence is 17 residues long. Germline lookup yields CDR1 SGHRS and CDR2 YFSETQ. V lost 1 base to trimming and J lost 0 bases, with 17 bases between them.